Sequencing of this T cell receptor (beta chain) was carried out in a study of CD8+ T cells in alopecia areata. Study observations and caveats: Among patients, TCR sharing was less clear than in mice, a difference possibly due in part to HLA diversity in the patient population.

Alopecia areata patients gave lesional scalp punch biopsies and peripheral blood samples. A note on this clone: Its target is not known.

The CDR3 runs 14 residues. Trimming took 5 bases from V and 5 from J; bases not matched to a gene: 8. Germline CDR1 and CDR2: PRHDT and FYEKMQ (reference sequence). It was cDNA, reverse transcribed from extracted RNA, that served as the sequencing template. Measured with immunoSEQ multiplex PCR; TCRdb has only the in-frame clones, and not every one. The data show 95,000 to 120,000 clones, 45% to 60% seen once. The source of this sequence is a human donor with alopecia areata. Material: NKG2D-low CD8+ T cells sorted from blood. This chain connects TRBV13 to TRBJ2-5; 7 bases map to TRBD1. As DNA, the CDR3 is TGTGCCAGCAGCACCCCGGGGACAGATGAGACCCAGTACTTC. Amino acid sequence: CASSTPGTDETQYF.